These 29 T cell receptor beta chains were sequenced from one sample in a study of cytomegalovirus exposure and HLA in healthy donors. In the PCR, 60 Vbeta and 13 Jbeta primers were used. Clones were sequenced by immunoSEQ multiplex PCR, and TCRdb holds only the in-frame ones, with some missing. The data show roughly 120,000 clones, roughly 68% seen once. Sequencing was performed on PBMCs. These receptors originate from a man aged 25-45 years in good health and CMV-seropositive.

There are a few counts of this clone. The CDR3 DNA reads TGTGCCAGCAGCTTAATACGCGCCCGAGCAGGGACAGGGGGCACTGAAGCTTTCTTT. This encodes CASSLIRARAGTGGTEAFF. V is TRBV5-4 and J is TRBJ1-1; 11 bases are shared with TRBD1. Germline V gene lookup returns CDR1 SGHNT and CDR2 YYREEE (reference sequence). This CDR3 contains 19 residues. Germline trimming cut 2 bases from V and 4 bases from J; bases unmatched to any gene: 16.

The gene calls are TRBV10-3 and TRBJ2-1; TRBD2 matches 12 bases. The V gene end was trimmed by 4 bases and the J gene end by 7 bases; junction bases not matched to a gene: 8. From germline, CDR1 is ENHRY and CDR2 SYGVKD. The CDR3 totals 16 residues. CDR3: CAISASGGVLGNEQFF. The DNA for the CDR3 is TGTGCCATCAGTGCTAGCGGGGGGGTCTTGGGGAATGAGCAGTTCTTC.

J is TRBJ1-1 and V is TRBV10-3, with TRBD1 as a possible D gene (5 bases). With 10 bases removed from V and 2 bases from J, the gap between germline ends came to 11 bases. Germline V CDR1 and CDR2: ENHRY, SYGVKD. The CDR3 runs to 12 residues. The CDR3 DNA sequence: TGTGCCACGACAGTCTCAAACACTGAAGCTTTCTTT. This translates into CATTVSNTEAFF.

This clone was recorded a few times. The J gene is TRBJ2-7, the V gene TRBV7-3; tentative D call: TRBD2 (5 bases). Germline V CDR1 and CDR2: SGHTA, FQGTGA. V was shortened by 1 base and J by 10 bases, with 14 bases between the two germline ends. The CDR3 runs to 13 residues. CDR3: CASSLKADSLQYV. The DNA of the CDR3 is TGTGCCAGCAGCTTAAAGGCGGACTCTCTACAGTACGTC.

The gene calls are TRBV4-3 and TRBJ2-3; 10 bases fit TRBD2. Per germline, CDR1 LGHNA and CDR2 YSLEER. The CDR3 spans 17 residues. J lost 4 bases, V lost 0 bases, and 7 bases had no gene match. This CDR3 reads CASSQDQAGGWADTQYF. As DNA, the CDR3 is TGCGCCAGCAGCCAAGATCAAGCGGGAGGGTGGGCAGATACGCAGTATTTT.

V and J are TRBV6-1 and TRBJ1-2, with a tentative D call TRBD1 (5 bases). The CDR3 runs 16 residues. Germline V gives CDR1 MNHNS, CDR2 SASEGT. V was clipped by 3 bases and J by 0 bases, with 14 bases between them. This chain's CDR3 is CASSDRRVLANYGYTF. The CDR3 DNA reads TGTGCCAGCAGTGATCGCAGGGTTTTAGCTAACTATGGCTACACCTTC.

The chain uses TRBV11-2 and TRBJ1-1; 7 bases are a match to TRBD1. V trimming: 5 bases; J trimming: 7 bases; junction bases outside the gene matches: 7. Per the germline V gene, CDR1 is SGHAT and CDR2 is FQNNGV. The CDR3 totals 13 residues. The CDR3 bases are TGTGCCAGCAGCCCGGGGACAGCAATTGAAGCTTTCTTT. It translates to CASSPGTAIEAFF.

The V call is TRBV28, the J call TRBJ2-3, with D perhaps TRBD1 (7 bases). Germline V gene lookup returns CDR1 MDHEN and CDR2 SYDVKM. V lost 4 bases and J lost 3, with 8 bases in between. The CDR3 has 13 residues. CDR3 bases: TGTGCCAGCAGTTCAGGGGGGACAGATACGCAGTATTTT. It translates to CASSSGGTDTQYF.

This sequence joins TRBV18 and TRBJ2-2; TRBD2 aligns across 10 bases. CDR3 length: 17 residues. CDR1 and CDR2 (germline): KGHSH, LQKENI. V gave up 0 bases and J gave up 5 bases; unmatched junction bases: 6. CDR3 sequence: CASSPPPSGSSTGELFF. As DNA, the CDR3 is TGTGCCAGCTCACCACCCCCTAGCGGGAGTAGTACCGGGGAGCTGTTTTTT.

V gene TRBV7-2 combines with J gene TRBJ2-5; 8 nucleotides agree with TRBD1. CDR3 length: 15 amino acids. J was trimmed by 5 bases and V by 3 bases; bases with no gene match: 8. Per germline, CDR1 SGHTA and CDR2 FQGNSA. The CDR3, as DNA: TGTGCCAGCAGCTTCCTGACAGGGGTCCTGGAGACCCAGTACTTC. It codes for CASSFLTGVLETQYF.

A few counts support this clone. The CDR3 DNA follows: TGTGCCACCAGCAGACAGACAGCCCAAGAGACCCAGTACTTC. This sequence encodes CATSRQTAQETQYF. V is TRBV15 and J is TRBJ2-5, with a tentative D call TRBD1 (5 bases). The germline V and J ends were trimmed by 2 bases and 1 base, with 8 bases remaining between them. The CDR3 has 14 residues. CDR1 LNHNV and CDR2 YYDKDF come from the germline V gene (reference sequence).

This chain connects TRBV6-1 to TRBJ2-3; 10 bases are shared with TRBD2. The ends lost 1 base at V and 3 bases at J; junction bases unmatched: 7. This CDR3 spans 17 amino acids. Germline-derived CDR1 and CDR2 are MNHNS and SASEGT. The CDR3 DNA reads as TGTGCCAGCAGTGAAGATGGTCTGGGACTAGCGACAGATACGCAGTATTTT. It translates to CASSEDGLGLATDTQYF.

V is TRBV14 and J is TRBJ2-7, with a weak D call TRBD1 (6 bases). This CDR3 region has 18 residues. V gave up 1 base and J gave up 3 bases, with 22 bases separating them. Per germline, CDR1 SGHDN and CDR2 FVKESK. CDR3 DNA: TGTGCCAGCAGCCAAGTCTGGTCCCGAATTGGGGGCAGCTACGAGCAGTACGTC. It translates to CASSQVWSRIGGSYEQYV.

This chain links TRBV6-4 with TRBJ2-7, with D perhaps TRBD2 (6 bases). This CDR3 has 16 amino acids. Germline V gives CDR1 MRHNA, CDR2 SNTAGT. Trimming pared 6 bases from V and 2 bases from J, leaving 20 bases between. CDR3 residues: CASSDTAGGSTYEQYV. The CDR3 nucleotides are TGTGCCAGCAGCGACACAGCCGGGGGTAGCACCTACGAGCAGTACGTC.

This sequence joins TRBV5-4 and TRBJ2-1; TRBD2 agrees at 10 bases. Germline values: CDR1 SGHNT, CDR2 YYREEE (reference sequence). J lost 5 bases, V lost 4 bases, and 9 bases had no gene match. The CDR3 sequence is 16 residues long. The CDR3 DNA reads TGTGCCAGCAGCCCGCCAAGCGGGAGGGCCCACAATGAGCAGTTCTTC. Amino acids: CASSPPSGRAHNEQFF.

This chain uses TRBV6-6 with TRBJ2-7; 10 nucleotides line up with TRBD2. V was pared by 7 bases and J by 2 bases, with 8 bases of the junction left unmatched. CDR3 length: 15 residues. Looked up from germline, CDR1 is MNHNY and CDR2 is SVGAGI (reference sequence). CDR3 sequence (DNA): TGTGCCAGCAAATTGACTAGCGGGCCCACCTACGAGCAGTACGTC. It encodes CASKLTSGPTYEQYV.

The chain joins TRBV29-1 to TRBJ2-7, with 7 bases lining up with TRBD2. This CDR3 contains 16 residues. Germline V lookup: CDR1 SQVTM, CDR2 ANQGSEA. J gave up 7 bases and V 3 bases, and 18 bases lay outside the gene matches. CDR3 residues: CSVEGGMGKGLGEQYV. DNA for the CDR3: TGCAGCGTTGAGGGGGGGATGGGAAAGGGCTTGGGGGAGCAGTACGTC.

Notes on this clone: The same CDR3 is also encoded by other DNA sequences in this sample. The DNA for the CDR3 is TGTGCCAGCAACCTGGGGGGGGGTAGCAATCAGCCCCAGCATTTT. This encodes CASNLGGGSNQPQHF. The V and J genes are TRBV21-1 and TRBJ1-5. TRBV21-1 is deemed a pseudogene. This CDR3 region has 15 residues.

The V call is TRBV7-8, the J call TRBJ1-1, with D possibly TRBD1 on 5 matching bases. The CDR3 extends over 19 amino acids. Germline lookup yields CDR1 SGHVS and CDR2 FQNEAQ. V was pared by 5 bases and J by 1 base, with 26 bases between. The CDR3 DNA reads as TGTGCCAGCAGCGTAAAGGCCGCCAGGGCGTTGTCATGGAACACTGAAGCTTTCTTT. Residues: CASSVKAARALSWNTEAFF. Filled out from reference TRBV7-8 and TRBJ1-1, the complete variable domain reads GAGVSQSPRYKVAKRGQDVALRCDPISGHVSLFWYQQALGQGPEFLTYFQNEAQLDKSGLPSDRFFAERPEGSVSTLKIQRTQQEDSAVYLCASSVKAARALSWNTEAFFGQGTRLTVV.

This chain uses TRBV10-3 with TRBJ1-5, with 7 bases that match TRBD1. Trimming cost V 2 bases and J 3 bases; bases outside gene matches: 4. Germline V gives CDR1 ENHRY, CDR2 SYGVKD. The CDR3 covers 15 residues. The CDR3 sequence: CAISEGTASNQPQHF. CDR3 nucleotide sequence: TGTGCCATCAGTGAGGGGACAGCCTCCAATCAGCCCCAGCATTTT.

CDR3 region: CASRLTGTNTGELFF. The CDR3 DNA is TGTGCCAGCAGACTAACAGGGACGAACACCGGGGAGCTGTTTTTT. The V gene is TRBV27, the J gene TRBJ2-2, with D possibly TRBD1 on 6 matching bases. Trimming shortened V by 6 bases and J by 0 bases, and 11 bases separated the two germline ends. From germline, CDR1 is MNHEY and CDR2 SMNVEV (reference sequence). The CDR3 loop spans 15 amino acids.

This clone was detected only a few times. V is TRBV4-1 and J is TRBJ2-5; TRBD2 agrees at 7 bases. Germline V gene data show CDR1 as MGHRA and CDR2 as YSYEKL. V dropped 1 base and J dropped 5; count of bases not matched to a gene: 7. The CDR3 has 15 amino acids. Here the CDR3 DNA reads TGCGCCAGCAGCCAAGGTCCAGCGGGGAGGGAGACCCAGTACTTC. Translating it yields CASSQGPAGRETQYF.

V usage is TRBV2 and J usage is TRBJ1-1; tentatively, D is TRBD1 (5 bases). Trimming shortened V by 4 bases and J by 3 bases, and 9 bases separated the two germline ends. Germline CDR1 SNHLY, CDR2 FYNNEI. This CDR3 spans 13 amino acids. CDR3 in DNA: TGTGCCAGCAGTGTTCAGGGTCACACTGAAGCTTTCTTT. The encoded protein is CASSVQGHTEAFF.

The chain recombines TRBV28 with TRBJ2-5; 10 nucleotides match TRBD2. After removal of 1 base from V and 10 bases from J, the junction contained 9 bases not matched to a gene. The CDR3 runs 15 residues. Germline V gene lookup returns CDR1 MDHEN and CDR2 SYDVKM. Here the CDR3 reads CASSLYVGSGGLQYF. CDR3 bases: TGTGCCAGCAGTTTATACGTCGGTAGCGGGGGGCTCCAGTACTTC. The whole variable domain, remainder taken from reference TRBV28 and TRBJ2-5, is DVKVTQSSRYLVKRTGEKVFLECVQDMDHENMFWYRQDPGLGLRLIYFSYDVKMKEKGDIPEGYSVSREKKERFSLILESASTNQTSMYLCASSLYVGSGGLQYFGPGTRLLVL.

The sample holds a few counts of this clone. The chain combines TRBV6-6 with TRBJ1-2; the match to TRBD1 covers 9 bases. There are 13 residues in the CDR3. Losses at the gene ends were 5 bases for V and 2 bases for J; bases not matched to a gene: 0. Per the germline V gene, CDR1 is MNHNY and CDR2 is SVGAGI (reference sequence). The CDR3 reads CASSGQGNYGYTF. CDR3 in DNA: TGTGCCAGCAGTGGACAGGGGAACTATGGCTACACCTTC.

There are a few counts of this clone. The rearrangement links TRBV6-1 to TRBJ1-3; 7 bases agree with TRBD1. Germline V lookup: CDR1 MNHNS, CDR2 SASEGT. The CDR3 contains 15 residues. J lost 5 bases, V lost 5 bases, and 9 bases had no gene match. CDR3 residues: CASSLLGQVRNTIYF. CDR3 in DNA: TGTGCCAGCAGTCTACTCGGACAGGTCAGAAACACCATATATTTT.

The chain employs TRBV19 and TRBJ1-5, with D possibly being TRBD1 (6 bases). The length of the CDR3 is 13 residues. Germline lookup yields CDR1 LNHDA and CDR2 SQIVND (reference sequence). V dropped 9 bases and J dropped 6 bases, with 15 bases sitting between them. CDR3: CASSGGRAQPQHF. In nucleotides, the CDR3 is TGTGCCAGCAGTGGGGGCAGGGCTCAGCCCCAGCATTTT. Full variable domain (outside the CDR3, taken from reference TRBV19 and TRBJ1-5): DGGITQSPKYLFRKEGQNVTLSCEQNLNHDAMYWYRQDPGQGLRLIYYSQIVNDFQKGDIAEGYSVSREKKESFPLTVTSAQKNPTAFYLCASSGGRAQPQHFGDGTRLSIL.

As concerns this clone: This CDR3 is also generated by other DNA sequences in the sample. The chain couples TRBV10-3 to TRBJ2-7; TRBD1 aligns across 11 bases. Germline V gene data show CDR1 as ENHRY and CDR2 as SYGVKD. The CDR3 covers 17 residues. The CDR3: CAISELRTGGAPYEQYV. The CDR3 coding sequence is TGCGCCATCAGTGAGCTCAGGACAGGGGGCGCCCCCTACGAGCAGTACGTC.

The chain employs TRBV19 and TRBJ2-3, with D perhaps TRBD2 (5 bases). V was clipped by 5 bases and J by 4 bases, with 10 bases between them. CDR1 and CDR2 (germline): LNHDA, SQIVND (reference sequence). CDR3 size: 13 residues. The CDR3 sequence: CASSSGSSDTQYF. CDR3 DNA sequence: TGTGCCAGTAGTTCGGGGTCCTCAGATACGCAGTATTTT.